A single sample is the source of the 32 T cell receptor beta chains below, sequenced in a study of blood T cell repertoires in COVID-19. The method was immunoSEQ multiplex PCR; TCRdb's version includes in-frame clones alone and lacks a portion of them. This table has a few hundred thousand clones, 85% to 90% appearing once. The sequenced sample was peripheral blood. These receptors all stem from a woman aged 50 to 60 with COVID-19, enrolled during active disease.

This sequence joins TRBV9 and TRBJ2-7, with D maybe TRBD1 (5 bases). CDR1 and CDR2 (germline): SGDLS, YYNGEE. V lost 2 bases and J 4 bases, leaving 13 bases between the germline ends. This CDR3 is built from 14 residues. The CDR3 spells CASSVRQGPYEQYF. The DNA of the CDR3 is TGTGCCAGCAGCGTTAGGCAGGGTCCTTACGAGCAGTACTTC.

This chain connects TRBV7-9 to TRBJ2-7; 9 bases line up with TRBD1. CDR3 length: 14 residues. Per germline, CDR1 SEHNR and CDR2 FQNEAQ (reference sequence). The ends lost 4 bases at V and 5 bases at J; junction bases unmatched: 6. DNA of the CDR3: TGTGCCAGCAGCTCGGGACAGGGTATCCACGAGCAGTACTTC. Protein sequence: CASSSGQGIHEQYF.

The V and J genes are TRBV6-2 or TRBV6-3 and TRBJ1-5, with 8 nucleotides matching TRBD1. Germline values: CDR1 MNHEY, CDR2 SVGEGT. The V segment lost 6 bases and the J segment 6 bases; nucleotides outside the gene matches: 7. The CDR3 loop spans 14 amino acids. The DNA of the CDR3 is TGTGCCAGCAGCCCCCAGGGGGCCGCTCAGCCCCAGCATTTT. Translated, it gives CASSPQGAAQPQHF.

The gene calls are TRBV7-9 and TRBJ2-1; 8 bases match TRBD2. Germline V gene sequence: CDR1 SEHNR, CDR2 FQNEAQ (reference sequence). This CDR3 contains 14 residues. V trimming: 6 bases; J trimming: 8 bases; junction bases outside the gene matches: 9. The CDR3 sequence is CASRREGGGHEQFF. The CDR3 nucleotides are TGTGCCAGCAGACGGGAGGGCGGGGGGCATGAGCAGTTCTTC.

This chain connects TRBV11-3 to TRBJ1-2; TRBD1 agrees at 9 bases. The germline V gene encodes CDR1 SGHNT and CDR2 YENEEA. The length of the CDR3 is 16 residues. V lost 5 bases to trimming and J lost 8 bases; unmatched junction nucleotides: 15. The DNA for the CDR3 is TGTGCCAGCAGCCAGACAGGGGGATATTCTGCAGAAGGCTACACCTTC. It is translated as CASSQTGGYSAEGYTF.

CDR3 protein: CASSQGGGPGNEQFF. DNA for the CDR3: TGTGCCAGCAGCCAAGGAGGAGGGCCGGGCAATGAGCAGTTCTTC. V usage is TRBV4-2 and J usage is TRBJ2-1; D may be TRBD2 (6 bases). Germline assignment: CDR1 LGHNA and CDR2 YNFKEQ. CDR3 size: 15 residues. Trimming pared 1 base from V and 6 bases from J, leaving 13 bases between.

This clone was recorded at least ten times. The chain's CDR3 is CASKRGISTDTQYF. CDR3 nucleotide sequence: TGTGCCAGCAAGAGAGGGATTAGCACAGATACGCAGTATTTT. The chain employs TRBV2 and TRBJ2-3, with a tentative D call TRBD2 (5 bases). Germline values: CDR1 SNHLY, CDR2 FYNNEI. The V gene lost 7 bases and the J gene lost 0 bases, with 11 bases spanning the gap. The CDR3 contains 14 residues.

This clone appeared once. The CDR3 spells CASSFIQGQGYEQYF. The DNA of the CDR3 is TGCGCCAGCAGCTTTATACAGGGACAGGGCTACGAGCAGTACTTC. The chain employs TRBV5-1 and TRBJ2-7; 9 nucleotides match TRBD1. V shed 2 bases, J shed 3 bases, and the junction held 6 bases outside the gene matches. Germline V gene lookup returns CDR1 SGHRS and CDR2 YFSETQ. CDR3 length: 15 residues.

The chain employs TRBV9 and TRBJ2-7; 8 positions agree with TRBD2. The ends lost 4 bases at V and 6 bases at J; junction bases unmatched: 9. Germline CDR1 and CDR2: SGDLS and YYNGEE. This CDR3 has 14 residues. In DNA, the CDR3 is TGTGCCAGCAGCCCCCAAGCGGGAGCGGTCGAGCAGTACTTC. It yields the protein CASSPQAGAVEQYF.

This rearrangement joins TRBV5-8 to TRBJ2-2; D gene uncertain. Germline loops: CDR1 SGHTS, CDR2 YDEGEE. V lost 4 bases to trimming and J lost 0 bases, with 13 bases between them. The CDR3 is 16 amino acids. The DNA for the CDR3 is TGTGCCAGCAGCCCGATGGGCAGTGCGAACACCGGGGAGCTGTTTTTT. This codes for CASSPMGSANTGELFF.

The chain couples TRBV7-9 to TRBJ2-1; a weak D match, TRBD2 (7 bases). Germline V lookup: CDR1 SEHNR, CDR2 FQNEAQ (reference sequence). CDR3 length equals 19 residues. Trimming removed 0 bases from V and 4 bases from J, with 22 bases in between. CDR3 coding DNA: TGTGCCAGCAGCTTAGCTTTCGCGAAAGGGGGGGCCAGATACAATGAGCAGTTCTTC. This codes for CASSLAFAKGGARYNEQFF.

This rearrangement joins TRBV5-4 to TRBJ2-3; TRBD2 matches at 8 bases. Germline V CDR1 and CDR2: SGHNT, YYREEE (reference sequence). The CDR3 length is 14 residues. Trimming took 2 bases from V and 4 from J; bases not matched to a gene: 3. The DNA of the CDR3 is TGTGCCAGCAGCTTCAGCGGGAGTGCAGATACGCAGTATTTT. Translating gives CASSFSGSADTQYF.

The genes are TRBV19 and TRBJ1-1; 7 positions agree with TRBD1. Trimming took 1 base from V and 0 from J; bases not matched to a gene: 5. Germline assignment: CDR1 LNHDA and CDR2 SQIVND (reference sequence). CDR3 length equals 16 residues. In DNA form, the CDR3 reads TGTGCCAGTAGTATAGGACAGGGACCCATGAACACTGAAGCTTTCTTT. Translation: CASSIGQGPMNTEAFF.

The CDR3 nucleotides read TGTGCCAGCAGCCGACTACCGGACGTCTCCTACGAGCAGTACTTC. Translated, it gives CASSRLPDVSYEQYF. The rearrangement links TRBV5-6 to TRBJ2-7; the D gene is possibly TRBD2 (5 bases). CDR1 SGHDT and CDR2 YYEEEE come from the germline V gene. This CDR3 is 15 amino acids long. V was shortened by 4 bases and J by 0 bases, with 14 bases between the two germline ends.

The rearrangement joins TRBV19 to TRBJ2-1; D is uncertain. CDR3 size: 12 residues. Germline V gene lookup returns CDR1 LNHDA and CDR2 SQIVND (reference sequence). V shed 3 bases and J shed 8 bases, with 8 bases lying between them. The CDR3 DNA reads as TGTGCCAGTAGTATGCAAGCGTATGAGCAGTTCTTC. Its protein is CASSMQAYEQFF.

The rearrangement uses TRBV5-1 and TRBJ1-2, with D perhaps matching TRBD1 (6 bases). The length of the CDR3 is 13 residues. Per germline, CDR1 SGHRS and CDR2 YFSETQ. V gave up 4 bases and J gave up 3 bases, with 10 bases separating them. Here the CDR3 reads CASSVDSYYGYTF. The CDR3 DNA reads TGCGCCAGCAGCGTGGACAGCTACTATGGCTACACCTTC.

The chain has TRBV9 and TRBJ1-2; 9 nucleotides line up with TRBD1. Trimming removed 4 bases from V and 6 bases from J; junction bases left unmatched: 10. Germline loops: CDR1 SGDLS, CDR2 YYNGEE. There are 15 residues in the CDR3. The DNA for the CDR3 is TGTGCCAGCAGCAACAGGGGGCGGGATCGGGATGGCTACACCTTC. Translated: CASSNRGRDRDGYTF.

This chain links TRBV6-5 with TRBJ1-1; 8 positions agree with TRBD1. The V segment lost 6 bases and the J segment 12 bases; nucleotides outside the gene matches: 9. Germline values: CDR1 MNHEY, CDR2 SVGAGI. CDR3 length: 12 residues. This CDR3 is CASSDRGIETFF. DNA of the CDR3: TGTGCCAGCAGCGACAGGGGAATCGAGACTTTCTTT.

The gene calls are TRBV24-1 and TRBJ2-7; D is possibly TRBD2 (6 bases). V lost 4 bases to trimming and J lost 2 bases, with 20 bases between them. The CDR3 totals 17 residues. Looked up from germline, CDR1 is KGHDR and CDR2 is SFDVKD. CDR3 loop: CATSDNPSAGLPYEQYF. CDR3 sequence (DNA): TGTGCCACCAGTGACAACCCCTCGGCGGGGCTCCCCTACGAGCAGTACTTC.

The chain combines TRBV5-4 with TRBJ1-2; 7 bases line up with TRBD1. The length of the CDR3 is 15 residues. Trimming at V came to 4 bases and at J to 2 bases, leaving 8 bases not matched to a gene. Germline V gene data show CDR1 as SGHNT and CDR2 as YYREEE (reference sequence). Here the CDR3 DNA reads TGTGCCAGCAGCCAACCCGGGACAGCGAACTATGGCTACACCTTC. Its protein product is CASSQPGTANYGYTF.

This clone was seen once. For the CDR3, the DNA is TGTGCCAGTAGTATCGGCAGAGCTTACCCGGCGGACACTGAAGCTTTCTTT. It codes for CASSIGRAYPADTEAFF. The rearrangement joins TRBV19 to TRBJ1-1, with D hard to call. The CDR3 has 17 amino acids. V lost 3 bases and J 3 bases, leaving 20 bases between the germline ends. Germline CDR1 and CDR2: LNHDA and SQIVND (reference sequence).

A note on this clone: This specimen includes other DNA sequences encoding the same CDR3. This rearrangement joins TRBV30 to TRBJ1-1; TRBD1 aligns across 11 bases. The length of the CDR3 is 15 residues. Trimming cost V 2 bases and J 5 bases; bases outside gene matches: 7. From germline, CDR1 is GTSNPN and CDR2 SVGIG (reference sequence). The CDR3 nucleotides read TGTGCCTGGAGTCCGGGGACAGGGGGAGGTACTGAAGCTTTCTTT. Its translation: CAWSPGTGGGTEAFF. Supplemented by reference TRBV30 and TRBJ1-1, the full variable domain reads SQTIHQWPATLVQPVGSPLSLECTVEGTSNPNLYWYRQAAGRGLQLLFYSVGIGQISSEVPQNLSASRPQDRQFILSSKKLLLSDSGFYLCAWSPGTGGGTEAFFGQGTRLTVV.

This clone showed up just once. J is TRBJ2-5 and V is TRBV7-9; 9 positions agree with TRBD1. The J segment lost 5 bases and the V segment lost 2 bases, leaving 6 bases of the junction unmatched. This CDR3 has 15 residues. Germline lookup yields CDR1 SEHNR and CDR2 FQNEAQ (reference sequence). CDR3 nucleotides: TGTGCCAGCAGCTTATATACAGGGGGCGTTGAGACCCAGTACTTC. As protein: CASSLYTGGVETQYF.

This clone was detected a few times. The V call is TRBV18, the J call TRBJ1-1, with no clear D. The CDR3 is 13 amino acids. Germline V gene data show CDR1 as KGHSH and CDR2 as LQKENI. The V and J ends lost 3 bases and 7 bases respectively, with 12 bases between them. This CDR3 reads CASSPQSAGEAFF. The DNA of the CDR3 is TGTGCCAGCTCACCCCAATCGGCGGGTGAAGCTTTCTTT.

This rearrangement joins TRBV27 to TRBJ1-2; maybe TRBD1 (5 bases). Per the germline V gene, CDR1 is MNHEY and CDR2 is SMNVEV (reference sequence). The ends were cut back, 6 bases at V and 14 bases at J, with 28 bases in the middle. This CDR3 is built from 15 residues. The CDR3 DNA reads as TGTGCCAGCAGCCCTCGACTCGGGGCGGGGAGTGTTAGAACCTTC. Residues: CASSPRLGAGSVRTF.

CDR3 in DNA: TGTGCCAGCAGCACCTACAGGGGAACTAATGAAAAACTGTTTTTT. Its protein product is CASSTYRGTNEKLFF. This chain joins TRBV11-3 and TRBJ1-4; 7 nucleotides line up with TRBD1. The germline V gene has CDR1 SGHNT and CDR2 YENEEA. CDR3 length: 15 amino acids. J gave up 1 base and V 5 bases, and 4 bases lay outside the gene matches.

The chain couples TRBV5-1 to TRBJ1-2, with D possibly matching TRBD1 (6 bases). The CDR3 extends over 13 amino acids. Trimming took off 1 base at V and 6 bases at J, with 10 bases between the two ends. The germline V gene has CDR1 SGHRS and CDR2 YFSETQ. This CDR3 is CASSLTNRDGYTF. The CDR3 DNA reads TGCGCCAGCAGCTTGACCAACAGGGATGGCTACACCTTC.

There are a few counts of this clone. The chain is built from TRBV6-5 and TRBJ2-1; the match to TRBD2 covers 8 bases. The CDR3 runs 15 residues. Germline trimming cut 5 bases from V and 6 bases from J; bases unmatched to any gene: 9. CDR1 and CDR2 from the germline V gene are MNHEY and SVGAGI. CDR3 region: CASSTPSGLSNEQFF. Written as DNA, the CDR3 is TGTGCCAGCAGTACCCCTAGCGGGCTGTCCAATGAGCAGTTCTTC.

This chain uses TRBV3-1 (or the pseudogene TRBV3-2) with TRBJ1-1; D call uncertain. CDR1 is LGHDT and CDR2 is YNNKEL in the germline V gene (reference sequence). Trimming stripped 1 base from V and 1 base from J, with 7 bases between. This CDR3 is 14 amino acids long. CDR3 sequence: CASSQGAQNTEAFF. The CDR3 nucleotides are TGTGCCAGCAGCCAAGGAGCCCAGAACACTGAAGCTTTCTTT.

CDR3 sequence reads: CASSSQGNDNYGYTF. The CDR3 DNA is TGTGCCAGCAGCTCACAGGGAAACGATAACTATGGCTACACCTTC. The chain links TRBV11-2 to TRBJ1-2, with TRBD1 as a possible D gene (6 bases). This CDR3 contains 15 residues. Germline V gene data show CDR1 as SGHAT and CDR2 as FQNNGV. The V end lost 4 bases, the J end lost 1 base, and 13 bases lay between the germline ends.

V gene TRBV3-1 (or the pseudogene TRBV3-2) combines with J gene TRBJ2-2; 12 bases fit TRBD1. The CDR3 spans 16 residues. V dropped 4 bases and J dropped 6; count of bases not matched to a gene: 6. CDR1 and CDR2 from the germline V gene are LGHDT and YNNKEL (reference sequence). The CDR3 is CASSPRDRGRSGELFF. As DNA, the CDR3 is TGTGCCAGCAGCCCCCGGGACAGGGGGCGGTCCGGGGAGCTGTTTTTT.

This sequence joins TRBV9 and TRBJ2-1, with 14 bases fitting TRBD2. Germline V gene sequence: CDR1 SGDLS, CDR2 YYNGEE. CDR3 length: 18 amino acids. After removal of 0 bases from V and 8 bases from J, the junction contained 10 bases not matched to a gene. CDR3 protein: CASSVVGTSGRSIYEQFF. The DNA for the CDR3 is TGTGCCAGCAGCGTAGTTGGGACTAGCGGGAGATCTATCTATGAGCAGTTCTTC.